In its sample, the clone carrying this T cell receptor beta chain was seen once. The target antigen is unknown. The trim removed 5 bases at V and 2 bases at J, leaving 14 bases unmatched. This CDR3 is built from 17 residues. Germline V gene sequence: CDR1 MDHEN, CDR2 SYDVKM. This specimen comes from a study of cytomegalovirus exposure and HLA in healthy donors. Broader study findings: Upon later analysis, TCR association rates were observed to vary by HLA locus, being highest for DRB1 and lowest for HLA-C. Sequencing probably produced one cluster of sequence variants that were highly shared.

The PCR contained 60 Vbeta and 13 Jbeta primers. Repertoires were generated with immunoSEQ multiplex PCR, while TCRdb's copy carries only in-frame clones and drops some. Found here are 180,000 or so clones, 60% to 85% of them singletons; the top ten hold about 2.7%. This receptor was obtained from a male donor in good health and CMV-seronegative. The V and J genes are TRBV28 and TRBJ1-2; TRBD1 aligns across 7 bases. The sequenced sample consisted of PBMCs. The CDR3 spells CASSLPTDRDRNYGYTF. CDR3 nucleotide sequence: TGTGCCAGCAGTCTCCCAACCGACAGGGATCGAAACTATGGCTACACCTTC.